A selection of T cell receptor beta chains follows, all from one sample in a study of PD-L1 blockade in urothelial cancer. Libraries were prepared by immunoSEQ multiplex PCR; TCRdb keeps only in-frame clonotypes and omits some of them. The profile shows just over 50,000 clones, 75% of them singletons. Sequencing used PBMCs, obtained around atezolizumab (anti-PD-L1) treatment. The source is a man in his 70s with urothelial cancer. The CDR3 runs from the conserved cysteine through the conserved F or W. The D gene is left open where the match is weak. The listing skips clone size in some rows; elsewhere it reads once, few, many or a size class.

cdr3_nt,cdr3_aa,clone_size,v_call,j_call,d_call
TGCGCCAGCAGCCAGGGGACAGTCCCTTCCTACGAGCAGTACTTC,CASSQGTVPSYEQYF,few,TRBV4-3,TRBJ2-7,TRBD1
TGTGCCAGCAGCCAAGAGTATGGGACAGGGGGCTACGAGCAGTACTTC,CASSQEYGTGGYEQYF,.,TRBV4-2,TRBJ2-7,TRBD1
TGTGCCAGCAGCTTGACCCCTAGCGACGATGAGCAGTTCTTC,CASSLTPSDDEQFF,.,TRBV7-3,TRBJ2-1,.
TGTGCCAGCAGCTTAACCGGGCGGGGAACTAATGAAAAACTGTTTTTT,CASSLTGRGTNEKLFF,.,TRBV7-2,TRBJ1-4,.
TGTGCCAGCAGCCTAAGCCCGGGACTAGCGGGAGGTAGATGGGGAAACAATGAGCAGTTCTTC,CASSLSPGLAGGRWGNNEQFF,.,TRBV14,TRBJ2-1,TRBD2
TGTGCCAGCAGCTTGGTAACAGGACGTAAGAACGACGAGCAGTACTTC,CASSLVTGRKNDEQYF,.,TRBV7-9,TRBJ2-7,.
TGTGCCATCAGTGAGGGACAGGGGGCAGATGGTGGCTACACCTTC,CAISEGQGADGGYTF,once,TRBV10-3,TRBJ1-2,TRBD1
TGTGCCAGCAGCATAGGACTAGCGGGACCCTTCACAGATACGCAGTATTTT,CASSIGLAGPFTDTQYF,.,TRBV5-4,TRBJ2-3,TRBD2
TGTGCCAGCAGCCCACCCTATAAGAACCCCTACGAGCAGTACTTC,CASSPPYKNPYEQYF,.,TRBV7-2,TRBJ2-7,.
TGTGCCAGTAGTCCTCCTCCGGACAGGGGAGGAGATACGCAGTATTTT,CASSPPPDRGGDTQYF,.,TRBV19,TRBJ2-3,TRBD1
TGTGCCAGTAGTAGAGGAGGACTAGGCTCTGGGGCCAACGTCCTGACTTTC,CASSRGGLGSGANVLTF,.,TRBV19,TRBJ2-6,TRBD2
TGCGCCAGCAGGGTAGCGGGTGGGAACCAAGAGACCCAGTACTTC,CASRVAGGNQETQYF,.,TRBV5-1,TRBJ2-5,TRBD2
TGTGCCAGCAGCCCGACAACCTACTCGACGGGGGGCGCTTCGGGCTACACCTTC,CASSPTTYSTGGASGYTF,.,TRBV5-6,TRBJ1-2,.
TGTGCCAGCAGCTTGGTCGGTGGAAACACCATATATTTT,CASSLVGGNTIYF,few,TRBV5-6,TRBJ1-3,.
TGTGCCAGCAAGGGGACAGTATCTCAGCCCCAGCATTTT,CASKGTVSQPQHF,few,TRBV28,TRBJ1-5,TRBD1
TGTGCCAGCACCCCGGGACTAGCGGAGAAGTACGAGCAGTACTTC,CASTPGLAEKYEQYF,.,TRBV5-4,TRBJ2-7,TRBD2
TGTGCCAGCAGCACTCACCGGGGGGGGCGCACCTACAATGAGCAGTTCTTC,CASSTHRGGRTYNEQFF,.,TRBV11-2,TRBJ2-1,TRBD2
TGCAGCGTGGATACATACTTGACAGGGCCGCAGGACACTGAAGCTTTCTTT,CSVDTYLTGPQDTEAFF,medium-sized,TRBV29-1,TRBJ1-1,TRBD1
TGCAGCGTTGCCGCCGGGACTGCCAGCACAGATACGCAGTATTTT,CSVAAGTASTDTQYF,.,TRBV29-1,TRBJ2-3,.
TGTGCCAGCAGCTTGGTGATCGGCATCCCAGGGAATCAGCCCCAGCATTTT,CASSLVIGIPGNQPQHF,.,TRBV5-8,TRBJ1-5,.
TGCAGCGTTGACCGGTCCATGAACACTGAAGCTTTCTTT,CSVDRSMNTEAFF,few,TRBV29-1,TRBJ1-1,.
TGTGCCAGCAGCTCAAGGACTAGCGGGCAATACAATGAGCAGTTCTTC,CASSSRTSGQYNEQFF,.,TRBV11-1,TRBJ2-1,TRBD2
TGTGCCAGCAGCTTATGGGGACTAGGCTCCTACAATGAGCAGTTCTTC,CASSLWGLGSYNEQFF,.,TRBV11-1,TRBJ2-1,TRBD2
TGCGCCAGCAGCCAAGGGCCGGGGTTTCCAGATACGCAGTATTTT,CASSQGPGFPDTQYF,.,TRBV4-1,TRBJ2-3,.
TGTGCCAGCAGCTTTGAACTAGCGGGTCGGGCCCAGTACTTC,CASSFELAGRAQYF,.,TRBV5-5,TRBJ2-5,TRBD2
TGTGCCAGCAGCTTAGATGGGGGCGGGCAGCCCCAGCATTTT,CASSLDGGGQPQHF,.,TRBV11-2,TRBJ1-5,.
TGTGCCAGCAGCCCATCACTCCCCTCAACTAATGAAAAACTGTTTTTT,CASSPSLPSTNEKLFF,.,TRBV5-4,TRBJ1-4,.
TGTGCCAGCAGCGTCGGGAGGACAGATACGCAGTATTTT,CASSVGRTDTQYF,.,TRBV11-3,TRBJ2-3,TRBD2
TGTGCCAGCAGCCCCGGGAGACTAGCGGGCGAAAATGAGCAGTTCTTC,CASSPGRLAGENEQFF,.,TRBV27,TRBJ2-1,TRBD2
TGTGCCAGCAGCCAATGGGGGGGCAAAACAGATACGCAGTATTTT,CASSQWGGKTDTQYF,.,TRBV4-2,TRBJ2-3,.
TGCGCCAGCAGCGAGGGGCTAGCGGGGAGTGAGCAGTTCTTC,CASSEGLAGSEQFF,.,TRBV5-1,TRBJ2-1,TRBD2
TGTGGAACGCGCGACAGGTCAAGTTTGTCCTATGGCTACACCTTC,CGTRDRSSLSYGYTF,.,TRBV6-5,TRBJ1-2,.
TGCGCCAGCAGTGCAGCGGGGGCCTACGAGCAGTACTTC,CASSAAGAYEQYF,.,TRBV5-1,TRBJ2-7,TRBD2
TGTGCCAGCAGTGCCCCGGGGAACACTGAAGCTTTCTTT,CASSAPGNTEAFF,.,TRBV6-1,TRBJ1-1,.